A single sample gave rise to the 26 T cell receptor beta chains below, sequenced in a study of identifying expanded T cells in peripheral blood. Profiling relied on immunoSEQ multiplex PCR, and the TCRdb table lists in-frame clones only, not all of them. The sample lists approximately 85,000 clones, 88% occurring once. Sequenced input: blood. These receptors all come from a person aged 18 to 75 in good health.

The J gene is TRBJ2-1, the V gene TRBV7-6; 13 bases are shared with TRBD2. The CDR3 runs to 16 residues. The V segment lost 1 base and the J segment 4 bases; nucleotides outside the gene matches: 1. Germline-derived CDR1 and CDR2 are SGHVS and FNYEAQ. CDR3 protein: CASSLGLAGGYNEQFF. The CDR3 region has the DNA TGTGCCAGCAGCTTAGGACTAGCGGGGGGATACAATGAGCAGTTCTTC.

The J gene is TRBJ1-1, the V gene TRBV19, with 9 positions matching TRBD1. V shed 3 bases and J 6 bases; nucleotides not matched to a gene: 5. CDR3 size: 14 residues. Germline lookup yields CDR1 LNHDA and CDR2 SQIVND (reference sequence). The CDR3 nucleotides are TGTGCCAGTAGTATTATGGGACAGGGACCTGAAGCTTTCTTT. It yields the protein CASSIMGQGPEAFF. Full variable domain (missing parts from reference TRBV19 and TRBJ1-1): DGGITQSPKYLFRKEGQNVTLSCEQNLNHDAMYWYRQDPGQGLRLIYYSQIVNDFQKGDIAEGYSVSREKKESFPLTVTSAQKNPTAFYLCASSIMGQGPEAFFGQGTRLTVV.

This chain links TRBV19 with TRBJ2-7; D remains ambiguous. Germline loops: CDR1 LNHDA, CDR2 SQIVND (reference sequence). This CDR3 has 14 amino acids. V gave up 9 bases and J gave up 2 bases, with 17 bases separating them. CDR3 protein: CASGRLSYPYEQYF. CDR3 sequence (DNA): TGTGCCAGCGGACGTCTATCTTATCCCTACGAGCAGTACTTC.

As concerns this clone: Sequence at one end of the junction differs from germline and may be a read error. The V and J genes are TRBV7-2 and TRBJ2-7; 13 bases agree with TRBD2. Germline V gene lookup returns CDR1 SGHTA and CDR2 FQGNSA. This CDR3 contains 15 residues. The CDR3 here is CASSQGTSGVDEQYF. DNA of the CDR3: TGCGCCAGCAGCCAAGGGACTAGCGGGGTGGACGAGCAGTACTTC.

CDR3 loop: CASRRAGGLLEQYF. CDR3 in DNA: TGTGCCAGCAGGAGAGCGGGGGGATTACTCGAGCAGTACTTC. This chain uses TRBV13 with TRBJ2-7, with 9 bases lining up with TRBD2. The length of the CDR3 is 14 residues. V shed 6 bases, J shed 6 bases, and the junction held 9 bases outside the gene matches. Germline-derived CDR1 and CDR2 are PRHDT and FYEKMQ (reference sequence).

The rearrangement links TRBV15 to TRBJ2-1; D might be TRBD2 (6 bases). Germline V gene lookup returns CDR1 LNHNV and CDR2 YYDKDF (reference sequence). Trimming shortened V by 1 base and J by 13 bases, and 20 bases separated the two germline ends. This CDR3 has 15 amino acids. DNA of the CDR3: TGTGCCACCAGCAGAGTGCCTTTCGGGACTCAGACCCAGTTCTTC. The encoded protein is CATSRVPFGTQTQFF.

The rearrangement joins TRBV27 to TRBJ2-6; D is uncertain. This CDR3 has 15 amino acids. Germline CDR1 reads MNHEY; CDR2 reads SMNVEV (reference sequence). The ends were cut back, 0 bases at V and 1 base at J, with 4 bases in the middle. The CDR3 bases are TGTGCCAGCAGTTTATCTACGTCTGGGGCCAACGTCCTGACTTTC. Its translation is CASSLSTSGANVLTF.

This rearrangement joins TRBV7-9 to TRBJ1-5; 7 nucleotides align to TRBD1. Germline V gene sequence: CDR1 SEHNR, CDR2 FQNEAQ (reference sequence). V gave up 5 bases and J gave up 6 bases; unmatched junction bases: 10. The CDR3 sequence is 15 residues long. CDR3 amino acids: CASSPSSRGFQPQHF. In DNA, the CDR3 is TGTGCCAGCAGCCCTTCGAGCAGGGGGTTTCAGCCCCAGCATTTT.

The CDR3 DNA sequence: TGTGCCAGCAGTTGGGGGACACCAGTCTCCTACGAGCAGTACTTC. This codes for CASSWGTPVSYEQYF. The chain is built from TRBV27 and TRBJ2-7; weak D call: TRBD1 (6 bases). Germline CDR1 is MNHEY and CDR2 is SMNVEV (reference sequence). V was trimmed by 4 bases and J by 0 bases, leaving 13 bases between them. The CDR3 covers 15 residues.

The J gene is TRBJ1-3, the V gene TRBV7-2, with unresolved D. Trimming took off 6 bases at V and 0 bases at J, with 9 bases between the two ends. The germline V gene encodes CDR1 SGHTA and CDR2 FQGNSA. This CDR3 has 14 residues. The CDR3 DNA sequence: TGTGCCAGCAGTTACGGAGTCTCTGGAAACACCATATATTTT. It is translated as CASSYGVSGNTIYF.

This clone appeared a single time. The rearrangement uses TRBV5-4 and TRBJ1-4, with a weak D call TRBD1 (6 bases). Per the germline V gene, CDR1 is SGHNT and CDR2 is YYREEE (reference sequence). Trimming removed 3 bases at V and 0 bases at J, with 9 bases between. The CDR3 loop spans 15 amino acids. The CDR3 DNA follows: TGTGCCAGCAGCTCCACAGGGCCAACTAATGAAAAACTGTTTTTT. Residues: CASSSTGPTNEKLFF.

The chain combines TRBV18 with TRBJ1-1; no clear D gene. Germline CDR1 reads KGHSH; CDR2 reads LQKENI. The CDR3 is made up of 12 amino acids. Deletions cut 6 bases from V and 7 bases from J, with 12 bases between. The CDR3 nucleotides read TGTGCCAGCTCCCTACGGCAGGTTGAAGCTTTCTTT. It specifies CASSLRQVEAFF.

The genes are TRBV2 and TRBJ1-1; D is uncertain. There are 14 residues in the CDR3. V was cut by 7 bases and J by 3 bases, with 15 bases left in between. Germline V lookup: CDR1 SNHLY, CDR2 FYNNEI. DNA for the CDR3: TGTGCCAGCACTCCGATAGAGATGCACACTGAAGCTTTCTTT. The encoded protein is CASTPIEMHTEAFF.

This rearrangement joins TRBV19 to TRBJ1-5; weak D call: TRBD1 (6 bases). Trimming shortened V by 3 bases and J by 2 bases, and 14 bases separated the two germline ends. The CDR3 spans 16 residues. Germline V gene data show CDR1 as LNHDA and CDR2 as SQIVND (reference sequence). CDR3: CASSIHRVEGNQPQHF. DNA for the CDR3: TGTGCCAGTAGTATTCACAGGGTTGAGGGCAATCAGCCCCAGCATTTT.

This clone was observed once. This chain joins TRBV9 and TRBJ1-1; a weak D match, TRBD1 (5 bases). CDR3 size: 15 residues. V shed 4 bases and J shed 4 bases, with 17 bases lying between them. Germline assignment: CDR1 SGDLS and CDR2 YYNGEE. The CDR3 DNA follows: TGTGCCAGCAGCCGACTCGGGGGAGTGGGCACTGAAGCTTTCTTT. Translation: CASSRLGGVGTEAFF.

The chain employs TRBV5-4 and TRBJ1-2; the D gene is possibly TRBD1 (6 bases). With 3 bases removed from V and 6 bases from J, the gap between germline ends came to 12 bases. The CDR3 is 13 residues long. Germline CDR1 SGHNT, CDR2 YYREEE (reference sequence). The CDR3 loop reads CASSSGQTNGYTF. The CDR3 nucleotides are TGTGCCAGCAGCTCCGGACAGACTAATGGCTACACCTTC. Full variable domain (missing parts from reference TRBV5-4 and TRBJ1-2): ETGVTQSPTHLIKTRGQQVTLRCSSQSGHNTVSWYQQALGQGPQFIFQYYREEENGRGNFPPRFSGLQFPNYSSELNVNALELDDSALYLCASSSGQTNGYTFGSGTRLTVV.

The chain recombines TRBV10-1 with TRBJ1-1; D is unresolved. Germline V CDR1 and CDR2: WNHNN, SYGVQD (reference sequence). This CDR3 has 13 amino acids. The V gene lost 4 bases and the J gene lost 0 bases, with 6 bases spanning the gap. CDR3 protein: CASSGELNTEAFF. CDR3 in DNA: TGCGCCAGCAGTGGTGAGTTGAACACTGAAGCTTTCTTT.

This sequence joins TRBV27 and TRBJ2-2, with no clear D. CDR1 and CDR2 (germline): MNHEY, SMNVEV (reference sequence). The V end was cut by 3 bases, the J end by 0 bases, with 11 bases between. There are 16 residues in the CDR3. DNA for the CDR3: TGTGCCAGCAGTTTCCGCGTGGCGGCGAACACCGGGGAGCTGTTTTTT. Translating it yields CASSFRVAANTGELFF.

The genes are TRBV5-6 and TRBJ2-7; 9 bases line up with TRBD1. Germline V CDR1 and CDR2: SGHDT, YYEEEE. The J segment lost 6 bases and the V segment lost 4 bases, leaving 11 bases of the junction unmatched. This CDR3 has 15 residues. CDR3 coding DNA: TGTGCCAGCAGCGTTACCGGGACAGGGATGGGCGAGCAGTACTTC. It specifies CASSVTGTGMGEQYF.

This clone has just one count. This chain uses TRBV28 with TRBJ1-2; the D gene is possibly TRBD1 (6 bases). V lost 5 bases, J lost 8 bases, and 21 bases lay in between. The germline V gene encodes CDR1 MDHEN and CDR2 SYDVKM. This CDR3 contains 15 residues. In DNA form, the CDR3 reads TGTGCCAGCAGTCTAGATTATCAGGGGCGCCGGGGCTACACCTTC. It yields the protein CASSLDYQGRRGYTF.

This clone was counted once. The chain combines TRBV6-1 with TRBJ1-1; D might be TRBD1 (5 bases). Trimming pared 3 bases from V and 1 base from J, leaving 9 bases between. CDR3 size: 14 residues. CDR1 and CDR2 from the germline V gene are MNHNS and SASEGT. DNA of the CDR3: TGTGCCAGCAGTGACAGGGTGGCGAACACTGAAGCTTTCTTT. Protein: CASSDRVANTEAFF.

This clone came up once. The rearrangement joins TRBV7-2 to TRBJ1-4, with D hard to call. Germline V gene data show CDR1 as SGHTA and CDR2 as FQGNSA. Trimming cost V 1 base and J 3 bases, with 6 bases left between them. The CDR3 length is 14 residues. The DNA for the CDR3 is TGTGCCAGCAGCTTAGGTGCCGCTAATGAAAAACTGTTTTTT. Protein sequence: CASSLGAANEKLFF.

The chain joins TRBV29-1 to TRBJ1-2; 11 bases agree with TRBD1. CDR3 size: 13 residues. V shed 3 bases and J 6 bases; nucleotides not matched to a gene: 3. Germline V CDR1 and CDR2: SQVTM, ANQGSEA. CDR3 region: CSVEGGQGDGYTF. CDR3 nucleotide sequence: TGCAGCGTTGAGGGGGGACAGGGGGATGGCTACACCTTC.

The chain uses TRBV29-1 and TRBJ2-1; 7 bases match TRBD1. The germline CDR1 and CDR2 sequences are SQVTM and ANQGSEA. The junction had 8 bases not matched to a gene; V was cut back by 5 bases and J by 7 bases. The CDR3 has 13 residues. CDR3 bases: TGCAGCGTTCAGGGGGTATCCGTAAATGAGCAGTTCTTC. This codes for CSVQGVSVNEQFF.

The V gene is TRBV27, the J gene TRBJ2-7; D might be TRBD2 (6 bases). The V end was cut by 8 bases, the J end by 2 bases, with 22 bases between. Germline V gene lookup returns CDR1 MNHEY and CDR2 SMNVEV (reference sequence). The length of the CDR3 is 16 residues. CDR3 amino acids: CASGRARGAQTYEQYF. CDR3 nucleotides: TGTGCCAGCGGTAGGGCTCGCGGGGCCCAAACCTACGAGCAGTACTTC.

This clone was counted between two and nine times. The V call is TRBV7-8, the J call TRBJ1-6; D is ambiguous. V lost 3 bases to trimming and J lost 7 bases, with 7 bases between them. This CDR3 region has 13 residues. Germline loops: CDR1 SGHVS, CDR2 FQNEAQ. CDR3 bases: TGTGCCAGCAGCTTCCCTCAGAATTCACCCCTCCACTTT. This sequence encodes CASSFPQNSPLHF.